Following are 10 T cell receptor beta chains from one sample sequenced in a study of T cell responses to AZD1222 COVID-19 vaccine (dated by TCRdb to the early 2020s). In light of the paper, this sample's time point label describes: about 28 days (+/-7) after the second vaccine dose. Per the publication, the treatment or condition label means: meningococcal conjugate vaccine given as trial control. Receptors were amplified or captured by the immunoSEQ multiplex PCR assay. TCRdb holds this immuneACCESS table with in-frame rearrangements only. Some clones are missing; in checked studies, unresolved V genes explain under half, and the rest has no known cause. Counted in this sample were 150,000 to 200,000 clones; just over 90% of them appeared once. The leading ten clones occupy roughly 4% of the sample. Source: peripheral blood, taken 28 days after the second dose of the MenACWY control vaccine. The source of these receptors is an adult who received the MenACWY meningococcal vaccine as a control.

CDR3 in DNA: TGTGCCACCTCGGGACAGCCGAACACTGAAGCTTTCTTT. Protein: CATSGQPNTEAFF. The gene calls are TRBV12-3 or TRBV12-4 and TRBJ1-1; 7 bases line up with TRBD1. The CDR3 has 13 residues. Trimming at V came to 10 bases and at J to 1 base, leaving 6 bases not matched to a gene.

This chain links TRBV11-2 with TRBJ2-1; TRBD2 agrees at 8 bases. Germline CDR1 and CDR2: SGHAT and FQNNGV. CDR3 length equals 15 residues. Trimming at V came to 7 bases and at J to 7 bases, leaving 12 bases not matched to a gene. CDR3 in amino acids: CASTQWSGRGNEQFF. The CDR3 bases are TGTGCCAGCACCCAATGGAGCGGGAGAGGGAATGAGCAGTTCTTC.

The chain employs TRBV6-2 or TRBV6-3 and TRBJ1-4; 10 positions agree with TRBD1. Germline CDR1 is MNHEY and CDR2 is SVGEGT. J lost 8 bases, V lost 2 bases, and 8 bases had no gene match. CDR3 length equals 16 residues. Here the CDR3 reads CASSYLSGTGEEKLFF. DNA of the CDR3: TGTGCCAGCAGTTACCTCTCCGGGACAGGGGAGGAAAAACTGTTTTTT.

The rearrangement joins TRBV2 to TRBJ1-1, with TRBD1 identical over 7 bases. Trimming at V came to 6 bases and at J to 0 bases, leaving 4 bases not matched to a gene. CDR1 SNHLY and CDR2 FYNNEI come from the germline V gene. This CDR3 has 14 residues. The CDR3 bases are TGTGCCAGCAGGGGAACAGGGGTGAACACTGAAGCTTTCTTT. As protein: CASRGTGVNTEAFF.

V and J are TRBV7-2 and TRBJ2-3; 8 bases fit TRBD2. The germline V gene encodes CDR1 SGHTA and CDR2 FQGNSA. The CDR3 is made up of 16 amino acids. The V and J ends lost 5 bases and 3 bases, in that order; junction bases with no gene match: 10. CDR3 nucleotides: TGTGCCAGCAGCCGTCCGGGGGGGGGTCGGACAGATACGCAGTATTTT. Residues: CASSRPGGGRTDTQYF. The full variable domain, rest sourced from reference TRBV7-2 and TRBJ2-3, is GAGVSQSPSNKVTEKGKDVELRCDPISGHTALYWYRQSLGQGLEFLIYFQGNSAPDKSGLPSDRFSAERTGGSVSTLTIQRTQQEDSAVYLCASSRPGGGRTDTQYFGPGTRLTVL.

The V call is TRBV25-1, the J call TRBJ1-1, with D uncertain. Per the germline V gene, CDR1 is MGHDK and CDR2 is SYGVNS. Trimming shortened V by 2 bases and J by 2 bases, and 0 bases separated the two germline ends. The CDR3 is 11 residues long. CDR3 protein: CASSENTEAFF. The CDR3 DNA is TGTGCCAGCAGTGAAAACACTGAAGCTTTCTTT.

This chain joins TRBV3-1 (or the pseudogene TRBV3-2) and TRBJ2-3, with TRBD2 matching over 13 bases. This CDR3 has 16 amino acids. The V gene end was trimmed by 5 bases and the J gene end by 6 bases; junction bases not matched to a gene: 8. Germline V gene data show CDR1 as LGHDT and CDR2 as YNNKEL (reference sequence). The CDR3 DNA follows: TGTGCCAGCAGCGCCGGGACTAGCGGGATGGGCGATACGCAGTATTTT. Its translation is CASSAGTSGMGDTQYF.

The V gene is TRBV10-3, the J gene TRBJ2-5; D is ambiguous. This CDR3 is 13 amino acids long. Looked up from germline, CDR1 is ENHRY and CDR2 is SYGVKD. Trimming stripped 4 bases from V and 3 bases from J, with 9 bases between. The CDR3 DNA is TGTGCCATCAGTGTAAAGTTTGAAGAGACCCAGTACTTC. Its translation is CAISVKFEETQYF.

The gene calls are TRBV7-2 and TRBJ2-7; 8 bases are shared with TRBD2. Germline lookup yields CDR1 SGHTA and CDR2 FQGNSA. V shed 0 bases, J shed 1 base, and the junction held 5 bases outside the gene matches. This CDR3 has 16 amino acids. In DNA, the CDR3 is TGTGCCAGCAGCTTAGCCGGGACTAGGATATCCTACGAGCAGTACTTC. It yields the protein CASSLAGTRISYEQYF.

The V and J genes are TRBV19 and TRBJ1-2; D unresolved. This CDR3 is built from 11 residues. With 10 bases removed from V and 8 bases from J, the gap between germline ends came to 14 bases. Germline values: CDR1 LNHDA, CDR2 SQIVND (reference sequence). CDR3 DNA: TGTGCCACCACAAGTGATGAGGGCTACACCTTC. Its protein is CATTSDEGYTF.